Listed here are 3 T cell receptor beta chains from one sample, sequenced in a study of T cells in Graves' hyperthyroidism and ophthalmopathy. TCR beta CDR3 region amplification was performed from RNA transcripts. TCR CDR3 regions were first amplified by RT-PCR with HTBI primers. TCRdb redid the calling of the multiplex PCR reads with MiXCR, one entry per CDR3 protein. The sample shows about 640,000 distinct CDR3 sequences, 20% to 25% of them seen only once. Sequencing was done on a sample of blood. Source of these receptors: a young man with Graves' ophthalmopathy.

This clonotype was seen only once. The chain is built from TRBV27 and TRBJ2-7; TRBD2 matches 8 bases. CDR1 and CDR2 (germline): MNHEY, SMNVEV (reference sequence). The CDR3 totals 16 residues. The trim removed 4 bases at V and 3 bases at J, leaving 11 bases unmatched. In DNA, the CDR3 is TGTGCCAGCAGTTCAGAGGGGCTAGCGGGCGACTACGAGCAGTACTTC. It is translated as CASSSEGLAGDYEQYF.

The rearrangement uses TRBV30 and TRBJ2-6; D may match TRBD1 or TRBD2 (5 bases each). Germline V gives CDR1 GTSNPN, CDR2 SVGIG (reference sequence). This CDR3 has 14 residues. V was trimmed by 3 bases and J by 4 bases, leaving 10 bases between them. This CDR3 is CAWRRDPGANVLTF. The CDR3 DNA follows: TGTGCCTGGAGGAGGGACCCCGGGGCCAACGTCCTGACTTTC.

This clonotype was seen more than once but under ten times. The chain joins TRBV12-3 or TRBV12-4 to TRBJ2-1, with 8 bases fitting TRBD1. This CDR3 contains 14 residues. The junction had 4 bases not matched to a gene; V was cut back by 5 bases and J by 4 bases. CDR3 loop: CASSIGTGYNEQFF. CDR3 nucleotides: TGTGCCAGCAGTATCGGGACAGGATACAATGAGCAGTTCTTC.